This TCR beta chain was identified during a study of T cell responses to AZD1222 COVID-19 vaccine. The table came from immunoSEQ multiplex PCR; TCRdb's copy has only in-frame clones and leaves some out. Of under 150,000 clones detected, about 90% appear once; the ten largest clones hold about 9.4%. The CDR3 sequence is 15 residues long. Per germline, CDR1 SGHRS and CDR2 YFSETQ. The junction had 6 bases not matched to a gene; V was cut back by 4 bases and J by 0 bases. This TCR came from an adult who received the AZD1222 COVID-19 vaccine. The sequencing here drew on peripheral blood, taken 28 days after the second AZD1222 dose. The chain is built from TRBV5-1 and TRBJ1-2, with 7 bases fitting TRBD1. The CDR3 region is CASSPGDRPNYGYTF. CDR3 sequence (DNA): TGCGCCAGCAGCCCGGGGGACAGACCTAACTATGGCTACACCTTC.